Following are 26 T cell receptor beta chains from one sample sequenced in a study of T cell responses to AZD1222 COVID-19 vaccine. Repertoires were generated with immunoSEQ multiplex PCR, while TCRdb's copy carries only in-frame clones and drops some. The table shows approximately 190,000 clones, with approximately 91% occurring only once. This sample comprised peripheral blood, obtained on day 0 of AZD1222 vaccination. These receptor sequences come from an adult in good health.

The rearrangement joins TRBV7-9 to TRBJ1-5; no firm D call. CDR1 is SEHNR and CDR2 is FQNEAQ in the germline V gene (reference sequence). This CDR3 spans 12 amino acids. The ends were cut back, 5 bases at V and 7 bases at J, with 9 bases in the middle. The CDR3, as DNA: TGTGCCAGCAGCCCCGACGGACAGCCCCAGCATTTT. Translated: CASSPDGQPQHF. The full variable domain, in which reference TRBV7-9 and TRBJ1-5 provide the parts outside the CDR3, is DTGVSQNPRHKITKRGQNVTFRCDPISEHNRLYWYRQTLGQGPEFLTYFQNEAQLEKSRLLSDRFSAERPKGSFSTLEIQRTEQGDSAMYLCASSPDGQPQHFGDGTRLSIL.

The chain couples TRBV4-1 to TRBJ1-3; D is undetermined. Trimming removed 1 base at V and 0 bases at J, with 10 bases between. Per germline, CDR1 MGHRA and CDR2 YSYEKL. This CDR3 spans 16 amino acids. Here the CDR3 reads CASSQGWVPSGNTIYF. Here the CDR3 DNA reads TGCGCCAGCAGCCAAGGCTGGGTACCCTCTGGAAACACCATATATTTT.

This chain links TRBV28 with TRBJ2-3; D call uncertain. With 3 bases removed from V and 2 bases from J, the gap between germline ends came to 6 bases. Germline V gene lookup returns CDR1 MDHEN and CDR2 SYDVKM. This CDR3 comprises 13 residues. The CDR3: CASSFPPTDTQYF. CDR3 nucleotide sequence: TGTGCCAGCAGTTTCCCCCCCACAGATACGCAGTATTTT.

The chain combines TRBV27 with TRBJ2-1; no definite D call. CDR1 is MNHEY and CDR2 is SMNVEV in the germline V gene (reference sequence). This CDR3 contains 15 residues. Trimming stripped 4 bases from V and 5 bases from J, with 15 bases between. As DNA, the CDR3 is TGTGCCAGCAGTTCATTGCCGACCCGGGACAATGAGCAGTTCTTC. Protein: CASSSLPTRDNEQFF.

The chain has TRBV6-2 or TRBV6-3 and TRBJ2-1; 14 bases agree with TRBD2. CDR1 MNHEY and CDR2 SVGEGT come from the germline V gene. This CDR3 has 16 amino acids. With V trimmed by 6 bases and J by 3 bases, 4 bases remained unmatched. For the CDR3, the DNA is TGTGCCAGCAGCCAGGGACTAGCGGGGGTCTACAATGAGCAGTTCTTC. The encoded protein is CASSQGLAGVYNEQFF.

The chain uses TRBV2 and TRBJ1-5; the D gene is possibly TRBD1 (5 bases). Germline CDR1 and CDR2: SNHLY and FYNNEI. The CDR3 spans 15 residues. Deletions cut 4 bases from V and 0 bases from J, with 10 bases between. CDR3 region: CASSARDGSNQPQHF. The CDR3 DNA reads TGTGCCAGCAGTGCCCGGGACGGTAGCAATCAGCCCCAGCATTTT.

V is TRBV6-2 or TRBV6-3 and J is TRBJ1-5; D gene unclear. V dropped 5 bases and J dropped 7 bases, with 15 bases sitting between them. Germline CDR1 is MNHEY and CDR2 is SVGEGT. This CDR3 is 14 amino acids long. CDR3 protein: CASSDAPPQQPQHF. The CDR3, as DNA: TGTGCCAGCAGTGACGCCCCCCCACAGCAGCCCCAGCATTTT.

This clone came up once. This sequence joins TRBV4-2 and TRBJ1-1; D remains unclear. The CDR3 extends over 13 amino acids. Germline lookup yields CDR1 LGHNA and CDR2 YNFKEQ. V gave up 2 bases and J gave up 6 bases, with 10 bases separating them. This chain's CDR3 is CASSQSGLAEAFF. DNA of the CDR3: TGTGCCAGCAGCCAATCTGGACTCGCTGAAGCTTTCTTT.

This clone was recorded once. The chain recombines TRBV13 with TRBJ1-4; no firm D call. CDR3 length: 14 residues. With 5 bases removed from V and 8 bases from J, the gap between germline ends came to 15 bases. The germline V gene has CDR1 PRHDT and CDR2 FYEKMQ (reference sequence). The DNA for the CDR3 is TGTGCCAGCAGCGCCCGGGCCAAAGGGGAAAAACTGTTTTTT. It translates to CASSARAKGEKLFF.

This clone was seen once. This rearrangement joins TRBV24-1 to TRBJ1-3; unclear D gene. Germline V lookup: CDR1 KGHDR, CDR2 SFDVKD. With 3 bases removed from V and 2 bases from J, the gap between germline ends came to 13 bases. The CDR3 is 16 amino acids. The CDR3 is CATSDPRRAAGNTIYF. The CDR3 region has the DNA TGTGCCACCAGTGATCCGAGGAGGGCTGCTGGAAACACCATATATTTT.

The chain uses TRBV6-5 and TRBJ2-1; D may match TRBD1 or TRBD2 (5 bases each). This CDR3 comprises 14 residues. The germline CDR1 and CDR2 sequences are MNHEY and SVGAGI. The germline V and J ends were trimmed by 2 bases and 6 bases, with 11 bases remaining between them. CDR3 bases: TGTGCCAGCAGTTACGACGGGACCCTCAATGAGCAGTTCTTC. It translates to CASSYDGTLNEQFF.

This clone was found once. The V gene is TRBV5-1, the J gene TRBJ1-1; D unresolved. The germline CDR1 and CDR2 sequences are SGHRS and YFSETQ. The V and J ends lost 2 bases and 2 bases respectively, with 16 bases between them. This CDR3 has 16 residues. The CDR3 region has the DNA TGCGCCAGCAGCTTCGGCGGCGGTCGTCGCAACACTGAAGCTTTCTTT. This sequence encodes CASSFGGGRRNTEAFF.

This chain links TRBV15 with TRBJ2-2; D gene uncertain. Germline V CDR1 and CDR2: LNHNV, YYDKDF (reference sequence). Trimming removed 1 base from V and 5 bases from J, with 5 bases in between. This CDR3 region has 13 residues. This chain's CDR3 is CATSRAGTGELFF. The CDR3 bases are TGTGCCACCAGCAGAGCCGGAACCGGGGAGCTGTTTTTT.

The chain is built from TRBV6-5 and TRBJ1-6; weak D call: TRBD1 (5 bases). CDR1 MNHEY and CDR2 SVGAGI come from the germline V gene. Trimming removed 6 bases at V and 6 bases at J, with 15 bases between. This CDR3 comprises 15 residues. CDR3 nucleotide sequence: TGTGCCAGCAGAGAGCCTCCGGGACTTAATTCACCCCTCCACTTT. Translation: CASREPPGLNSPLHF.

The V and J genes are TRBV3-1 (or the pseudogene TRBV3-2) and TRBJ2-2; no clear D. The germline V gene encodes CDR1 LGHDT and CDR2 YNNKEL (reference sequence). The length of the CDR3 is 14 residues. V shed 2 bases and J shed 5 bases, with 9 bases lying between them. CDR3 loop: CASSQFLGTGELFF. CDR3 nucleotides: TGTGCCAGCAGCCAATTTTTGGGAACCGGGGAGCTGTTTTTT.

The rearrangement uses TRBV27 and TRBJ2-3; D gene ambiguous. Trimming took 2 bases from V and 4 from J, leaving 10 bases between them. Germline-derived CDR1 and CDR2 are MNHEY and SMNVEV (reference sequence). The length of the CDR3 is 14 residues. The chain's CDR3 is CASSLERPADTQYF. CDR3 nucleotides: TGTGCCAGCAGTTTAGAAAGGCCCGCAGATACGCAGTATTTT.

This chain joins TRBV9 and TRBJ2-3; possibly TRBD1 for D (6 bases). The CDR3 sequence is 17 residues long. Germline values: CDR1 SGDLS, CDR2 YYNGEE. Trimming shortened V by 0 bases and J by 8 bases, and 22 bases separated the two germline ends. The CDR3 sequence is CASSVGGGPGPRGTQYF. Here the CDR3 DNA reads TGTGCCAGCAGCGTAGGTGGGGGCCCGGGCCCCAGAGGTACGCAGTATTTT.

The V and J genes are TRBV10-3 and TRBJ1-1, with unresolved D. The CDR3 is made up of 13 amino acids. Looked up from germline, CDR1 is ENHRY and CDR2 is SYGVKD. V lost 0 bases and J lost 9, with 11 bases in between. The CDR3 sequence is CAISESPQSKAFF. The DNA for the CDR3 is TGTGCCATCAGTGAGTCGCCACAGAGTAAAGCTTTCTTT.

V gene TRBV4-3 combines with J gene TRBJ2-1; D gene unclear. The CDR3 contains 14 residues. CDR1 and CDR2 from the germline V gene are LGHNA and YSLEER. V was cut by 0 bases and J by 6 bases, with 9 bases left in between. Here the CDR3 reads CASSQDRLANEQFF. DNA of the CDR3: TGCGCCAGCAGCCAAGATCGACTGGCCAATGAGCAGTTCTTC.

Comment on this clone: The sample has other DNA sequences that encode this CDR3 too. The genes are TRBV9 and TRBJ2-7, with D perhaps matching TRBD2 (6 bases). The CDR3 consists of 14 residues. V lost 0 bases and J lost 0, with 7 bases in between. Germline V gene data show CDR1 as SGDLS and CDR2 as YYNGEE. The CDR3 DNA is TGTGCCAGCAGCGTAGGGGGGGACTCCTACGAGCAGTACTTC. Protein sequence: CASSVGGDSYEQYF.

The genes are TRBV27 and TRBJ2-1; 11 nucleotides align to TRBD1. CDR3 size: 18 residues. Germline-derived CDR1 and CDR2 are MNHEY and SMNVEV (reference sequence). The V segment lost 0 bases and the J segment 0 bases; nucleotides outside the gene matches: 4. The DNA for the CDR3 is TGTGCCAGCAGTTTATCCCGGACAGGGGGCAACTCCTACAATGAGCAGTTCTTC. As protein: CASSLSRTGGNSYNEQFF.

To note about this clone: Other DNA variants within this sample encode the same CDR3. This chain uses TRBV10-3 with TRBJ2-7; the match to TRBD2 covers 7 bases. Germline V lookup: CDR1 ENHRY, CDR2 SYGVKD. The trim removed 0 bases at V and 3 bases at J, leaving 2 bases unmatched. The length of the CDR3 is 14 residues. CDR3 coding DNA: TGTGCCATCAGTGAGTCTGGCGGGAGCTACGAGCAGTACTTC. Its protein is CAISESGGSYEQYF.

The V and J genes are TRBV27 and TRBJ2-7; D assignment may be TRBD1 or TRBD2 (5 bases each). CDR3 size: 13 residues. Trimming shortened V by 8 bases and J by 1 base, and 12 bases separated the two germline ends. Per germline, CDR1 MNHEY and CDR2 SMNVEV (reference sequence). CDR3 nucleotides: TGTGCCAGCTTCACTAGGGGATCCTACGAGCAGTACTTC. Protein product: CASFTRGSYEQYF.

A note on this clone: At one end, the junction sequence differs from germline, possibly due to a read error. The rearrangement uses TRBV20-1 and TRBJ1-2; 7 bases are shared with TRBD1. This CDR3 contains 13 residues. Germline V gene sequence: CDR1 DFQATT, CDR2 SNEGSKA (reference sequence). Here the CDR3 DNA reads TGCAGTGCTAGTGGACAGGATGGCTATGGCCACACCTTC. It encodes CSASGQDGYGHTF.

This sequence joins TRBV5-1 and TRBJ1-3; D may be TRBD1 (5 bases). Germline CDR1 reads SGHRS; CDR2 reads YFSETQ. The CDR3 totals 15 residues. V lost 4 bases, J lost 0 bases, and 11 bases lay in between. The CDR3 reads CASSRDGASGNTIYF. The CDR3 DNA is TGCGCCAGCAGCCGGGACGGAGCCTCTGGAAACACCATATATTTT.

The chain is built from TRBV2 and TRBJ2-3; perhaps TRBD1 as D (6 bases). Germline V gene sequence: CDR1 SNHLY, CDR2 FYNNEI. The CDR3 totals 13 residues. V lost 4 bases and J 1 base, leaving 6 bases between the germline ends. CDR3 loop: CASSGTGTDTQYF. CDR3 sequence (DNA): TGTGCCAGCAGTGGGACAGGCACAGATACGCAGTATTTT.